This TCR beta chain is drawn from a study of CD8+ T cells in alopecia areata. The CDR3 length is 11 residues. Looked up from germline, CDR1 is SGHNT and CDR2 is YYREEE (reference sequence). V lost 2 bases and J 3 bases, leaving 3 bases between the germline ends. After isolation, RNA underwent reverse transcription to generate cDNA as the sequencing template. Sequenced by immunoSEQ multiplex PCR; TCRdb stores in-frame clones only, minus some. The sample shows roughly 59,000 clones, roughly 44% of them seen only once. This clonotype was sampled from a human donor with alopecia areata. Sequenced here: CD8+ T cells sorted from blood, sampled at week 0. The gene calls are TRBV5-4 and TRBJ2-7; D unresolved. DNA for the CDR3: TGTGCCAGCAGCTTATACTACGAGCAGTACTTC. Translation: CASSLYYEQYF. Together with reference TRBV5-4 and TRBJ2-7, the CDR3 gives the full variable domain: ETGVTQSPTHLIKTRGQQVTLRCSSQSGHNTVSWYQQALGQGPQFIFQYYREEENGRGNFPPRFSGLQFPNYSSELNVNALELDDSALYLCASSLYYEQYFGPGTRLTVT.